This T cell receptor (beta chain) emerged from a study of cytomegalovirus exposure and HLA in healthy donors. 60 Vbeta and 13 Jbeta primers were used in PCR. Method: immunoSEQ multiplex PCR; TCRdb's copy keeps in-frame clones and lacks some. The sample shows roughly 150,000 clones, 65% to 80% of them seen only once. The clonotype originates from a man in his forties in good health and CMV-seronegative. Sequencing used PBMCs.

The CDR3 protein is CASPRLGIRYGYTF. CDR3 in DNA: TGTGCCAGCCCCCGACTCGGGATAAGGTATGGCTACACCTTC. The chain links TRBV7-4 to TRBJ1-2; D unresolved. This CDR3 contains 14 residues. V was shortened by 8 bases and J by 5 bases, with 18 bases between the two germline ends. Germline assignment: CDR1 SGHVT and CDR2 SQSDAQ.